The text below deals with one TCR beta chain. Its antigen remains unidentified. The sample originates from a study of graft-versus-host responses after intestinal transplantation. Only in-frame clones appear in the TCRdb table, and some are missing; sequencing was by immunoSEQ multiplex PCR. The sample gives about 120,000 clones, around 96% of which show up once; more than 3% is in the top ten. Germline-derived CDR1 and CDR2 are SGHRS and YFSETQ. CDR3 size: 13 residues. The V end lost 4 bases, the J end lost 1 base, and 8 bases lay between the germline ends. Notes on the study in general: Allografts from individuals with graft-donor T cell macrochimerism displayed high graft-versus-host to host-versus-graft clonal ratios.

The source is a human donor who received an intestinal transplant. Material: unstimulated CD8+ T cells sorted from spleen or lymph node cells, obtained before intestinal transplant. The rearrangement links TRBV5-1 to TRBJ1-1; TRBD1 is a possible D gene (6 bases). The CDR3 sequence: CASSLRGNTEAFF. CDR3 DNA: TGCGCCAGCAGCCTCAGGGGGAACACTGAAGCTTTCTTT. Complete variable domain (other parts from reference TRBV5-1 and TRBJ1-1): KAGVTQTPRYLIKTRGQQVTLSCSPISGHRSVSWYQQTPGQGLQFLFEYFSETQRNKGNFPGRFSGRQFSNSRSEMNVSTLELGDSALYLCASSLRGNTEAFFGQGTRLTVV.